The clone carrying this T cell receptor beta chain was observed a handful of times. Its matching antigen is unknown. The data were taken from a study of T cell repertoires in cytomegalovirus infection. About the research overall: Indicated by public TCR beta signatures were CMV infection and matching HLA type. Findings and limits, study-wide: There were carriers of CMV plus the relevant HLA, and cumulative public TCR beta family frequency identified them. HLA-C-restricted CMV-specific TCR beta clonotypes were dominant in the ex vivo response.

The CDR3 is 16 amino acids. Germline loops: CDR1 MNHNY, CDR2 SVGAGI (reference sequence). With 8 bases removed from V and 6 bases from J, the gap between germline ends came to 23 bases. Using its own MiXCR run on the reads, TCRdb lists one record per CDR3 protein. The sample lists approximately 1,000,000 distinct CDR3 sequences; around 30% were seen once. V and J are TRBV6-6 and TRBJ1-3; D is perhaps TRBD1 (6 bases). The specimen comprised cultured CD8+ T cells from PBMCs, sampled from culture after CMV antigen stimulation. The origin of this receptor is a human donor in good health (CMV status not recorded). Some clones in this sample may be carry-over from other donors' samples. In nucleotides, the CDR3 is TGTGCCAGCCTTAGGAGGGGGGGCCCCGAAACAAACACCATATATTTT. It encodes CASLRRGGPETNTIYF.